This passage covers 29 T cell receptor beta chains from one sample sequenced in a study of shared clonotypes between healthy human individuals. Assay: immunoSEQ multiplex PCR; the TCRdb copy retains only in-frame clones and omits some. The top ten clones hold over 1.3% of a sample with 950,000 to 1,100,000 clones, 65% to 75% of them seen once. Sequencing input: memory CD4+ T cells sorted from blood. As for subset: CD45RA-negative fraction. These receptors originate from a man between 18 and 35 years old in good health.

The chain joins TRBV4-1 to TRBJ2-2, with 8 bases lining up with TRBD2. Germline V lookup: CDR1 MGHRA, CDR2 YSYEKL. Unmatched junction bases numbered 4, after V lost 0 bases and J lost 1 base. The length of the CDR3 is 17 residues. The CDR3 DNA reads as TGCGCCAGCAGCCAAGAAGGGACTAGTTGGAACACCGGGGAGCTGTTTTTT. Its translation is CASSQEGTSWNTGELFF.

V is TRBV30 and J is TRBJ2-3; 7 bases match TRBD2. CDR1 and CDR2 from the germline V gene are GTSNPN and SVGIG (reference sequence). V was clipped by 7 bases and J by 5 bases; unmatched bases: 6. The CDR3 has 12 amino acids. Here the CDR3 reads CASSGEGDTQYF. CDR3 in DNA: TGTGCCTCATCCGGGGAGGGAGATACGCAGTATTTT.

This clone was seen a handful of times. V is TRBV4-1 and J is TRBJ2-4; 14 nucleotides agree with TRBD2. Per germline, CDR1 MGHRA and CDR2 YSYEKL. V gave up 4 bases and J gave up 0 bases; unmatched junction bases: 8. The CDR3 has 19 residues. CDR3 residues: CASSPMGTSGSRAKNIQYF. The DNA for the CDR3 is TGCGCCAGCAGCCCTATGGGGACTAGCGGGAGTAGAGCCAAAAACATTCAGTACTTC.

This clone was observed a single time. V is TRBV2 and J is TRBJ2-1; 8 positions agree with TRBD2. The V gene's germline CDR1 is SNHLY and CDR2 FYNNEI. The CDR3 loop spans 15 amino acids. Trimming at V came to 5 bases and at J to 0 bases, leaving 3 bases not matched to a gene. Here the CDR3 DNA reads TGTGCCAGCAGTAGCGGGAGTCCCTCCTACAATGAGCAGTTCTTC. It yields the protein CASSSGSPSYNEQFF. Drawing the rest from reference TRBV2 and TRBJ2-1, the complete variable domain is EPEVTQTPSHQVTQMGQEVILRCVPISNHLYFYWYRQILGQKVEFLVSFYNNEISEKSEIFDDQFSVERPDGSNFTLKIRSTKLEDSAMYFCASSSGSPSYNEQFFGPGTRLTVL.

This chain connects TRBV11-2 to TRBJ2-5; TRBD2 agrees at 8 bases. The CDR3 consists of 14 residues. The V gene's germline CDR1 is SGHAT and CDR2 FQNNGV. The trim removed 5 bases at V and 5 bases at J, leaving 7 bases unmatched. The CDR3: CASSPTRGGETQYF. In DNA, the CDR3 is TGTGCCAGCAGCCCCACCCGGGGGGGGGAGACCCAGTACTTC.

CDR3 in amino acids: CASTNAGSSPLHF. CDR3 DNA sequence: TGTGCCAGCACCAATGCGGGGTCTTCACCCCTCCACTTT. This rearrangement joins TRBV6-5 to TRBJ1-6; D is uncertain. CDR3 length: 13 residues. Germline lookup yields CDR1 MNHEY and CDR2 SVGAGI. The V and J ends lost 7 bases and 9 bases respectively, with 13 bases between them.

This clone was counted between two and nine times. The CDR3 loop is CASSEALLRGAPPNEQFF. The CDR3 DNA reads as TGTGCCAGCAGTGAAGCCCTGCTCCGGGGCGCCCCCCCCAATGAGCAGTTCTTC. The rearrangement joins TRBV6-1 to TRBJ2-1, with D perhaps given as TRBD1 or TRBD2 (5 bases each). The length of the CDR3 is 18 residues. CDR1 MNHNS and CDR2 SASEGT come from the germline V gene. V shed 0 bases and J shed 6 bases, with 21 bases lying between them.

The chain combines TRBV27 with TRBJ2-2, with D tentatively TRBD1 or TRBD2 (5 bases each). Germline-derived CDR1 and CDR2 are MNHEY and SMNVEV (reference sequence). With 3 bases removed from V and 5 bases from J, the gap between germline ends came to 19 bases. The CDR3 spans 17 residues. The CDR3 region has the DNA TGTGCCAGCAGTTTTGGGGGATTCAGGAGAGGAACCGGGGAGCTGTTTTTT. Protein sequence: CASSFGGFRRGTGELFF.

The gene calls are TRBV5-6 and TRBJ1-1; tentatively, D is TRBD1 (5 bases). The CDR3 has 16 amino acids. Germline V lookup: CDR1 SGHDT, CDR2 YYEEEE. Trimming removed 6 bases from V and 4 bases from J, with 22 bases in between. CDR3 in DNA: TGTGCCAGCACCCGGAGGGGTGTCAGGGAGGGCACTGAAGCTTTCTTT. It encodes CASTRRGVREGTEAFF. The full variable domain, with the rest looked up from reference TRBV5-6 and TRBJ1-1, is DAGVTQSPTHLIKTRGQQVTLRCSPKSGHDTVSWYQQALGQGPQFIFQYYEEEERQRGNFPDRFSGHQFPNYSSELNVNALLLGDSALYLCASTRRGVREGTEAFFGQGTRLTVV.

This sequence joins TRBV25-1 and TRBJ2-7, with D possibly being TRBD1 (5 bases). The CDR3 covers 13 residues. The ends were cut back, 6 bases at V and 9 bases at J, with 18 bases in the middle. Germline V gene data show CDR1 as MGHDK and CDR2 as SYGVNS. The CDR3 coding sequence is TGTGCCAGCAGCCCCGCCAGGGCTCGGTGGCAGTACTTC. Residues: CASSPARARWQYF.

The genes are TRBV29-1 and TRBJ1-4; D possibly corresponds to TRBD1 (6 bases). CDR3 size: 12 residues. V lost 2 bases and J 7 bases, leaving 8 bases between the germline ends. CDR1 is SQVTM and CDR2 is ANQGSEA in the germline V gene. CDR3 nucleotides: TGCAGCGTTGAACAGGGGCCTGAAAAACTGTTTTTT. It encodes CSVEQGPEKLFF.

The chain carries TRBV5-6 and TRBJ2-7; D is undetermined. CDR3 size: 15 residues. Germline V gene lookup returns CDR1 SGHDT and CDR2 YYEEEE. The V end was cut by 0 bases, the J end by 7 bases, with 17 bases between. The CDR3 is CASSLERLVSREQYF. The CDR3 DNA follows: TGTGCCAGCAGCTTGGAACGACTTGTTTCGCGAGAGCAGTACTTC.

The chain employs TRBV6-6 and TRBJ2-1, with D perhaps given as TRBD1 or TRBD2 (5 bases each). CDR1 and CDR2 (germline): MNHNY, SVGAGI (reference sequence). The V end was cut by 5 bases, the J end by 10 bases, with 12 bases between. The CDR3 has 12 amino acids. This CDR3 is CASSMRGIEQFF. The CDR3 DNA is TGTGCCAGCAGTATGAGGGGCATCGAGCAGTTCTTC.

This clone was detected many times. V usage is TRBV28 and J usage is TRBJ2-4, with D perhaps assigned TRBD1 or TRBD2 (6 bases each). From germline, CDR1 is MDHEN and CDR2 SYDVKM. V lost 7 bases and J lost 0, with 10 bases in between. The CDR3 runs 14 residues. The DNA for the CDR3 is TGTGCCAGCAATCCGGGGGCAGCCAAAAACATTCAGTACTTC. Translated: CASNPGAAKNIQYF.

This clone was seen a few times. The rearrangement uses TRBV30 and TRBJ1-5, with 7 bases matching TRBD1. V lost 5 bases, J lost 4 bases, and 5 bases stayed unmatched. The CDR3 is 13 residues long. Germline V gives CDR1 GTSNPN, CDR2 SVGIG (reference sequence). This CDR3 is CAWGQEGNQPQHF. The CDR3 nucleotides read TGTGCCTGGGGACAGGAAGGGAATCAGCCCCAGCATTTT. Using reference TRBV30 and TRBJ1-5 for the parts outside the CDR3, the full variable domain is SQTIHQWPATLVQPVGSPLSLECTVEGTSNPNLYWYRQAAGRGLQLLFYSVGIGQISSEVPQNLSASRPQDRQFILSSKKLLLSDSGFYLCAWGQEGNQPQHFGDGTRLSIL.

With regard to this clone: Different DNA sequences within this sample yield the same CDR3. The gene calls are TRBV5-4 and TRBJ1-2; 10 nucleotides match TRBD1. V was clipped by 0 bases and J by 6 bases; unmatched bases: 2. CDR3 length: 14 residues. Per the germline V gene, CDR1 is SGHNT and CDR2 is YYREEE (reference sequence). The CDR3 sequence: CASSLGGTGDGYTF. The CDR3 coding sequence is TGTGCCAGCAGCTTGGGGGGGACAGGGGATGGCTACACCTTC.

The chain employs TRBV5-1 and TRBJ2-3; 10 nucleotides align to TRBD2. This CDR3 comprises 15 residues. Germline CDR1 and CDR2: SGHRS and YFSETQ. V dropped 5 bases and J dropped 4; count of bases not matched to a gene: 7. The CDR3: CASRLAGVKSDTQYF. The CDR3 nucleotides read TGCGCCAGCAGGCTAGCGGGAGTGAAGTCAGATACGCAGTATTTT.

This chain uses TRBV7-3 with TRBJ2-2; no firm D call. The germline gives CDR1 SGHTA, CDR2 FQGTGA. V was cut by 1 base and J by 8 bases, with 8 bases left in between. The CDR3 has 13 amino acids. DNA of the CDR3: TGTGCCAGCAGCTTAAGGCAGAAGGGGGAGCTGTTTTTT. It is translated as CASSLRQKGELFF.

The chain's CDR3 is CASSERLAGGLFYEQYF. In nucleotides, the CDR3 is TGTGCCAGCAGTGAGAGACTAGCGGGAGGCCTATTCTACGAGCAGTACTTC. V is TRBV6-4 and J is TRBJ2-7, with 13 bases identical to TRBD2. The CDR3 loop spans 17 amino acids. From germline, CDR1 is MRHNA and CDR2 SNTAGT. Unmatched junction bases numbered 8, after V lost 3 bases and J lost 3 bases.

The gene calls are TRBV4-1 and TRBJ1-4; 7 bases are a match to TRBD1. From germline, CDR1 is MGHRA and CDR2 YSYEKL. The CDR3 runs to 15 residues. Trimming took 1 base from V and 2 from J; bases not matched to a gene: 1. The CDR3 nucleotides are TGCGCCAGCAGCCAAGCAGGGGGGACTAATGAAAAACTGTTTTTT. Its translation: CASSQAGGTNEKLFF.

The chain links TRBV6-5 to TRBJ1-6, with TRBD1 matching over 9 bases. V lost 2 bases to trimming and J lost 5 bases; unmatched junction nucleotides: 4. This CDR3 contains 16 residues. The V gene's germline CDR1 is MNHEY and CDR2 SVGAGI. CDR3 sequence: CASSYGTGINNSPLHF. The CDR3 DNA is TGTGCCAGCAGTTACGGGACAGGGATAAATAATTCACCCCTCCACTTT.

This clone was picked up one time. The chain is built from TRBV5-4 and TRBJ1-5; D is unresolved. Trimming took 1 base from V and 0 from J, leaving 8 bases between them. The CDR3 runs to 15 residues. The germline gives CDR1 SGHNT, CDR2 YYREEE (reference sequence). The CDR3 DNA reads TGTGCCAGCAGCTTGTTTGGCAATAGCAATCAGCCCCAGCATTTT. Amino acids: CASSLFGNSNQPQHF.

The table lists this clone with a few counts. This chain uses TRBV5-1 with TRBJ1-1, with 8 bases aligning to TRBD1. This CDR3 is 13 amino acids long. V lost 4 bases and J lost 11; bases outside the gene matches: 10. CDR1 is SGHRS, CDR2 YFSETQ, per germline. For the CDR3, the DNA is TGCGCCAGCAGCCCCCAGGGGGCGCAGGAGGCTTTCTTT. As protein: CASSPQGAQEAFF.

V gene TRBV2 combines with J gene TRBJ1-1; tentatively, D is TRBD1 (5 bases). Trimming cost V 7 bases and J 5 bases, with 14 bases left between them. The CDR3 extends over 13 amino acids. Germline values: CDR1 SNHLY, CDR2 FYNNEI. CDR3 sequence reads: CASTRKGRTEAFF. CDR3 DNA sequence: TGTGCCAGCACCCGAAAGGGGCGGACTGAAGCTTTCTTT.

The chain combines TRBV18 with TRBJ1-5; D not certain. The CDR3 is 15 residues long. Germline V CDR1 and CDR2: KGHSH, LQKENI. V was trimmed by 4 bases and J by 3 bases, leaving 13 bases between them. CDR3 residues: CASSQLGSLNQPQHF. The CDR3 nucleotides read TGTGCCAGCTCACAATTGGGCAGTCTCAATCAGCCCCAGCATTTT.

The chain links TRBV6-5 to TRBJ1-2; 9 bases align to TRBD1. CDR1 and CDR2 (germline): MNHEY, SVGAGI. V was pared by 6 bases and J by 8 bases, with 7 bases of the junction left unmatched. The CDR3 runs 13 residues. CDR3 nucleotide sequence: TGTGCCAGCAGAAAAACAGGGGGCAGCGGCTACACCTTC. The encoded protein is CASRKTGGSGYTF.

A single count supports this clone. The CDR3 DNA is TGCGCCAGCAGCCTCCTTCAATCCTACAATGAGCAGTTCTTC. This codes for CASSLLQSYNEQFF. This sequence joins TRBV5-1 and TRBJ2-1; D is unresolved. The CDR3 covers 14 residues. Germline assignment: CDR1 SGHRS and CDR2 YFSETQ. Trimming cost V 4 bases and J 1 base, with 9 bases left between them. Drawing the rest from reference TRBV5-1 and TRBJ2-1, the complete variable domain is KAGVTQTPRYLIKTRGQQVTLSCSPISGHRSVSWYQQTPGQGLQFLFEYFSETQRNKGNFPGRFSGRQFSNSRSEMNVSTLELGDSALYLCASSLLQSYNEQFFGPGTRLTVL.

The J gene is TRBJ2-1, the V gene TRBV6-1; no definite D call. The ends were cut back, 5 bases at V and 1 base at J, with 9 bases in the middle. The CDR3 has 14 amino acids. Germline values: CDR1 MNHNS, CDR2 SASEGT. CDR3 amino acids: CASSPRGSYNEQFF. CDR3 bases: TGTGCCAGCAGTCCTCGCGGATCCTACAATGAGCAGTTCTTC.

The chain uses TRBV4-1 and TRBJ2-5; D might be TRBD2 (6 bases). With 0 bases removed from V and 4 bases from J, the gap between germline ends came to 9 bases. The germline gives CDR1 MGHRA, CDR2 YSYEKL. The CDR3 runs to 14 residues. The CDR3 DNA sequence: TGCGCCAGCAGCCAAGATTGGGGAGGAGAGACCCAGTACTTC. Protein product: CASSQDWGGETQYF.